Described below is a single T cell receptor (beta chain) sequence and its context. Its antigen is currently not known. No qualities accompany the bases; no much larger clone lies one base away. The germline V gene supplies CDR1 SGHAT and CDR2 FQNNGV. Between the V and J ends, shortened by 5 bases and 6 bases respectively, the junction contains 20 bases. The CDR3 sequence holds 15 residues, the cysteine and phenylalanine included. The read is trimmed to its CDR3 DNA, 45 bases read in frame from base 1. The Qiagen DNeasy kit was used to extract genomic DNA from unsorted PBMCs and from the negatively selected CD4+ and CD8+ fractions. Using primers that anneal to V and J segments, immunoSEQ multiplex PCR amplified the TCR beta CDR3 regions. A synthetic immune receptor repertoire was used to minimize amplification bias, and any residual bias was removed computationally once sequencing was done. The original pipeline was this. Repertoire diversity was quantified as the Shannon entropy index using custom Python scripts. Unsorted, CD4+ and CD8+ repertoires were examined separately, except in combined analyses, for which CD4+ and CD8+ sequences were merged in silico. A clone was considered expanded if an increase in frequency of at least 2-fold after treatment relative to C1D1 was found, and a pseudocount of 0.5 was applied to clones undetected at baseline. Singleton clones were defined as clones with 0 or 1 copy at C1D1, and non-singleton clones were defined as clones with 2 or more copies. By matching protein sequences in sorted samples from the same patient, clones expanded in unsorted samples were annotated as CD4+, CD8+ or unknown. Wilcoxon tests on paired samples were used to test changes in diversity from C1D1 to C4D1. The immuneACCESS repertoire file appears here via TCRdb, limited to in-frame rearrangements. These files lack a portion of the clones; in checked studies, under half of the deficit traces to unresolved V genes, and the cause of the others is not known. That table is the source of V, J and clone size, and D and trimming were worked out from the DNA. This sample holds tens of thousands of clones; 88% were observed only once. The top ten clones comprise just over 9% of the sample.

This entry belongs to a study of PD-1 blockade in classical Hodgkin lymphoma (dated by TCRdb to the early 2020s). Background for the entire study: Nivolumab dosing was 3 mg/kg intravenously every 2 weeks, continuing until either disease progression or unacceptable toxicity. The study used TCR beta sequencing and CyTOF to define a peripheral blood immune signature of response to PD-1 blockade in classical Hodgkin lymphoma.

Overall study results and their limits: Trial patients with a complete response had baseline diversity similar to that of newly diagnosed patients, while partial responders and progressors had significantly lower diversity. Only a single clinical trial cohort was studied, and what caused the repertoire differences, possibly disease activity or prior therapy, remained undefined. By C4D1, a significant rise was seen in CD4+ TCR diversity but not in CD8+ TCR diversity (p=0.0027 vs p=0.16), and the rise was most apparent among complete responders (p=0.02). Diversity was lower in patients who began nivolumab less than 1 year after ASCT, so these patients were left out of later analyses to avoid confounding by immune reconstitution. Baseline TCR diversity was reported as lower in newly diagnosed patients than in healthy donors, and lower still in relapsed/refractory patients.

Taken with the paper, the label for time point translates to: cycle 1 day 1 (C1D1), immediately before nivolumab initiation. Relapse after autologous stem cell transplantation had occurred in all trial patients, and cohorts A, B and C were distinguished by prior brentuximab vedotin exposure. A total of fewer than 65 patients with relapsed/refractory classical Hodgkin lymphoma made up the trial cohort, and each patient's best overall response was complete response, partial response or progressive disease. Single-agent nivolumab was administered to trial patients in the multi-cohort phase II CheckMate 205 trial. An independent review committee assessed best overall response by applying the 2007 International Working Group response criteria. Trial PBMCs were collected just before the start of nivolumab (C1D1) and during therapy at cycle 2 day 1 and cycle 4 day 1. Peripheral blood was collected in 8 mL Vacutainer Cell Preparation Tubes, from which PBMCs were isolated by centrifugation and then cryopreserved.

The sample was peripheral blood mononuclear cells (PBMCs), taken at baseline. Recombination joined TRBV11-2 with TRBJ2-7; the D gene is unclear. The sequence was collected from a human donor with classical Hodgkin lymphoma. The CDR3 amino acid sequence is: CASSVTGSSSGEQYF. The sequenced DNA: TGTGCCAGCAGCGTTACCGGGTCCTCCTCCGGCGAGCAGTACTTC.